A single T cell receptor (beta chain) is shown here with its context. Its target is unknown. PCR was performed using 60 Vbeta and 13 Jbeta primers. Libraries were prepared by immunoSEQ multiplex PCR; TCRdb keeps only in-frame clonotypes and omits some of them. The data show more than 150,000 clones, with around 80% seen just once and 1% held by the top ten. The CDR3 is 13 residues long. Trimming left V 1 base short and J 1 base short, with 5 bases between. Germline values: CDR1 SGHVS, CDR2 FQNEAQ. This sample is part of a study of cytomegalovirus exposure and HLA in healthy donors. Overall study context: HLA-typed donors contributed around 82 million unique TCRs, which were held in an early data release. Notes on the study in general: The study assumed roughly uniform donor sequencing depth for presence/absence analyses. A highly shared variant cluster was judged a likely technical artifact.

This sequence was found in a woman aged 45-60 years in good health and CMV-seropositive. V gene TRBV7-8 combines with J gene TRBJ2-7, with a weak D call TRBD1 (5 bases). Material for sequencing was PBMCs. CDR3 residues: CASSLDRSYEQYF. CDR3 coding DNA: TGTGCCAGCAGCTTAGACAGGTCCTACGAGCAGTACTTC.